This TCR beta chain was sequenced during a study of CD8+CD57+ T cells in acquired aplastic anemia. The overall study: The mean DNA yield obtained from sorted CD4+ and CD8+ cells came to 3.2 ug.

General study points: Levels of CD8+ Simpson's diversity were not significantly distinct in patients versus controls. Patients had twenty-nine CD8+ CDR3 sequences in common with controls (the shared set).

All patients picked for sequencing had shown, by flow cytometry, an expansion of CD8+CD57+ cells. The study sampled blood from patients who had received no therapy. Profiles of TCR beta VDJ and CDR3 were generated from a genomic DNA template. TCRdb re-derived calls from the reads in MiXCR, one entry per CDR3 protein. The sample holds some 120,000 distinct CDR3 sequences; roughly 55% are singletons and the top ten take 25% to 35%. This clonotype appeared a few times. What it binds is not known. The sequence came from a human donor with aplastic anemia. The sample comprised sorted CD4+, CD8+, or CD8+CD57+ T cells (not recorded which) from PBMCs.

This CDR3 reads CATSEAGVYNEQFF. In DNA, the CDR3 is TGTGCCACCAGTGAAGCAGGGGTGTACAATGAGCAGTTCTTC. The rearrangement joins TRBV24-1 to TRBJ2-1, with D possibly matching TRBD1 (6 bases). This CDR3 has 14 residues. V was clipped by 4 bases and J by 4 bases, with 10 bases between them. From germline, CDR1 is KGHDR and CDR2 SFDVKD.